These 27 T cell receptor beta chains originate from one sample sequenced in a study of OX40 agonist ivuxolimab in advanced cancers. The repertoire was sequenced with immunoSEQ multiplex PCR; TCRdb's copy has only in-frame clones and lacks some. The table has roughly 60,000 clones, over 70% seen once. This specimen consisted of CD4+ or CD8+ T cells sorted from blood, obtained in a trial of the OX40 agonist ivuxolimab. Receptors were obtained from an adult with an advanced solid tumor such as melanoma, head and neck, liver or kidney cancer.

J is TRBJ2-6 and V is TRBV30; TRBD2 matches at 12 bases. The V segment lost 3 bases and the J segment 3 bases; nucleotides outside the gene matches: 9. The CDR3 consists of 18 residues. Per germline, CDR1 GTSNPN and CDR2 SVGIG (reference sequence). The CDR3 loop reads CAWSGASGGVGGANVLTF. Written as DNA, the CDR3 is TGTGCCTGGAGCGGCGCTAGCGGGGGGGTCGGTGGGGCCAACGTCCTGACTTTC.

The rearrangement uses TRBV28 and TRBJ1-5, with no clear D. CDR3 size: 16 residues. Germline values: CDR1 MDHEN, CDR2 SYDVKM. Trimming pared 4 bases from V and 5 bases from J, leaving 18 bases between. CDR3 sequence reads: CASSSQPWGFDQPQHF. CDR3 in DNA: TGTGCCAGCAGTTCCCAGCCATGGGGTTTCGATCAGCCCCAGCATTTT.

CDR3 sequence reads: CASTGDRGTYEQYF. DNA of the CDR3: TGTGCCAGCACCGGGGACAGGGGAACCTACGAGCAGTACTTC. The rearrangement joins TRBV5-4 to TRBJ2-7, with TRBD1 matching 10 bases. With V trimmed by 6 bases and J by 2 bases, 5 bases remained unmatched. Germline CDR1 is SGHNT and CDR2 is YYREEE (reference sequence). The length of the CDR3 is 14 residues.

V usage is TRBV30 and J usage is TRBJ1-2, with D tentatively TRBD1 (6 bases). The ends were cut back, 3 bases at V and 0 bases at J, with 17 bases in the middle. Germline V CDR1 and CDR2: GTSNPN, SVGIG (reference sequence). CDR3 size: 16 residues. The CDR3 DNA reads as TGTGCCTGGAGCCGACCTAACAGGGCCTCTAACTATGGCTACACCTTC. Translating gives CAWSRPNRASNYGYTF.

This clone has a single count. The J gene is TRBJ2-7, the V gene TRBV30; 10 bases map to TRBD1. V lost 3 bases and J lost 7; bases outside the gene matches: 6. The CDR3 spans 13 residues. Looked up from germline, CDR1 is GTSNPN and CDR2 is SVGIG (reference sequence). CDR3 residues: CAWRGQGPSEQYF. The CDR3 region has the DNA TGTGCCTGGAGGGGACAGGGGCCTAGTGAGCAGTACTTC. Variable domain in full (rest from reference TRBV30 and TRBJ2-7): SQTIHQWPATLVQPVGSPLSLECTVEGTSNPNLYWYRQAAGRGLQLLFYSVGIGQISSEVPQNLSASRPQDRQFILSSKKLLLSDSGFYLCAWRGQGPSEQYFGPGTRLTVT.

This clone was seen more than once but under ten times. V and J are TRBV6-5 and TRBJ1-5, with no clear D. The ends were cut back, 0 bases at V and 4 bases at J, with 4 bases in the middle. The CDR3 sequence is 13 residues long. The V gene's germline CDR1 is MNHEY and CDR2 SVGAGI. The CDR3 protein is CASSYSPNQPQHF. CDR3 in DNA: TGTGCCAGCAGTTACTCGCCGAATCAGCCCCAGCATTTT.

The chain recombines TRBV5-1 with TRBJ1-2, with 12 bases aligning to TRBD1. The CDR3 sequence is 14 residues long. The germline gives CDR1 SGHRS, CDR2 YFSETQ. Unmatched junction bases numbered 4, after V lost 7 bases and J lost 3 bases. DNA for the CDR3: TGCGCCAGCGGGACAGGGGGCGATGACTATGGCTACACCTTC. Translation: CASGTGGDDYGYTF.

The rearrangement links TRBV11-2 to TRBJ2-5; TRBD1 matches 7 bases. With V trimmed by 5 bases and J by 1 base, 4 bases remained unmatched. Germline CDR1 and CDR2: SGHAT and FQNNGV. The CDR3 is 14 residues long. CDR3 sequence: CASSNRGGQETQYF. Written as DNA, the CDR3 is TGTGCCAGCAGCAACAGGGGCGGCCAAGAGACCCAGTACTTC.

V gene TRBV14 combines with J gene TRBJ1-5; D unresolved. The CDR3 consists of 13 residues. V lost 1 base to trimming and J lost 4 bases, with 5 bases between them. The germline V gene encodes CDR1 SGHDN and CDR2 FVKESK. CDR3 DNA sequence: TGTGCCAGCAGCCAAGGCACGAATCAGCCCCAGCATTTT. Amino acids: CASSQGTNQPQHF.

V gene TRBV7-9 combines with J gene TRBJ2-3, with D perhaps matching TRBD1 (5 bases). Per germline, CDR1 SEHNR and CDR2 FQNEAQ (reference sequence). V dropped 1 base and J dropped 0 bases, with 17 bases sitting between them. CDR3 size: 18 residues. The CDR3 nucleotides read TGTGCCAGCAGCTTAGACAGCCGGCAGGGTCCTAGCACAGATACGCAGTATTTT. Translation gives CASSLDSRQGPSTDTQYF.

CDR3: CASSPGPWDTQYF. CDR3 DNA sequence: TGTGCCAGCAGCCCGGGACCATGGGATACGCAGTATTTT. This chain uses TRBV14 with TRBJ2-3, with D possibly being TRBD1 or TRBD2 (5 bases each). CDR1 and CDR2 from the germline V gene are SGHDN and FVKESK. The CDR3 is made up of 13 amino acids. With 4 bases removed from V and 6 bases from J, the gap between germline ends came to 11 bases.

The rearrangement links TRBV7-9 to TRBJ2-5; D perhaps matches TRBD1 (5 bases). The CDR3 contains 19 residues. V was cut by 5 bases and J by 1 base, with 26 bases left in between. CDR1 is SEHNR, CDR2 FQNEAQ, per germline (reference sequence). CDR3 residues: CASSADLLSGASTQETQYF. In DNA form, the CDR3 reads TGTGCCAGCAGCGCAGACCTACTTAGTGGGGCCTCCACCCAAGAGACCCAGTACTTC.

The chain joins TRBV11-2 to TRBJ1-2; TRBD1 might be the D (6 bases). Trimming left V 2 bases short and J 8 bases short, with 24 bases between. CDR3 length: 17 amino acids. Germline V CDR1 and CDR2: SGHAT, FQNNGV. CDR3 coding DNA: TGTGCCAGCAGCTTATTAATCCTGGGTGCGGGGGCGCGGGGCTACACCTTC. Encoded protein: CASSLLILGAGARGYTF.

This clone was seen a single time. The V call is TRBV6-6, the J call TRBJ1-6, with 8 nucleotides matching TRBD1. V was clipped by 7 bases and J by 10 bases; unmatched bases: 9. The CDR3 runs to 14 residues. Germline V lookup: CDR1 MNHNY, CDR2 SVGAGI (reference sequence). CDR3 sequence (DNA): TGTGCCAGCACCCTTGGACAGGGTTGGTCACCCCTCCACTTT. Its translation is CASTLGQGWSPLHF.

The genes are TRBV29-1 and TRBJ1-1; tentatively, D is TRBD1 (5 bases). CDR1 SQVTM and CDR2 ANQGSEA come from the germline V gene. V was pared by 3 bases and J by 5 bases, with 22 bases between. The CDR3 runs to 16 residues. CDR3 protein: CSVDTRESHRGTEAFF. DNA for the CDR3: TGCAGCGTTGATACCCGTGAGTCGCATAGGGGAACTGAAGCTTTCTTT.

V and J are TRBV19 and TRBJ2-1; D unresolved. The CDR3 has 16 residues. Germline V gene lookup returns CDR1 LNHDA and CDR2 SQIVND (reference sequence). Deletions cut 5 bases from V and 0 bases from J, with 14 bases between. This chain's CDR3 is CASSLPGSSSYNEQFF. The CDR3 DNA sequence: TGTGCCAGTAGTCTCCCCGGGTCAAGCTCCTACAATGAGCAGTTCTTC.

The rearrangement uses TRBV4-2 and TRBJ2-7; 7 positions agree with TRBD2. The germline gives CDR1 LGHNA, CDR2 YNFKEQ. V lost 0 bases, J lost 2 bases, and 7 bases stayed unmatched. The CDR3 totals 16 residues. The CDR3 is CASSQDGEGTPYEQYF. The DNA of the CDR3 is TGTGCCAGCAGCCAAGATGGGGAGGGGACCCCCTACGAGCAGTACTTC.

This chain connects TRBV5-4 to TRBJ1-2, with D perhaps matching TRBD1 (5 bases). The CDR3 runs 15 residues. The germline V gene encodes CDR1 SGHNT and CDR2 YYREEE (reference sequence). V gave up 4 bases and J gave up 5 bases, with 18 bases separating them. The CDR3 here is CASSLGQGPRYGYTF. CDR3 DNA: TGTGCCAGCAGCCTCGGACAAGGGCCTAGGTATGGCTACACCTTC. Full variable domain (rest looked up from reference TRBV5-4 and TRBJ1-2): ETGVTQSPTHLIKTRGQQVTLRCSSQSGHNTVSWYQQALGQGPQFIFQYYREEENGRGNFPPRFSGLQFPNYSSELNVNALELDDSALYLCASSLGQGPRYGYTFGSGTRLTVV.

The V call is TRBV4-2, the J call TRBJ2-7; 9 bases map to TRBD2. CDR3 size: 16 residues. V dropped 0 bases and J dropped 0; count of bases not matched to a gene: 3. Germline V gives CDR1 LGHNA, CDR2 YNFKEQ. DNA of the CDR3: TGTGCCAGCAGCCAAGAGGGAGCGGGGGGCTCCTACGAGCAGTACTTC. Translating gives CASSQEGAGGSYEQYF.

This clone was observed once. This sequence joins TRBV2 and TRBJ2-5; TRBD1 agrees at 11 bases. Per the germline V gene, CDR1 is SNHLY and CDR2 is FYNNEI. The CDR3 runs to 16 residues. The trim removed 2 bases at V and 4 bases at J, leaving 6 bases unmatched. For the CDR3, the DNA is TGTGCCAGCAGTGAATATGGGACAGGGGGGGGAGAGACCCAGTACTTC. It codes for CASSEYGTGGGETQYF.

This clone was observed once. The gene calls are TRBV2 and TRBJ2-5; D is unclear. The V end lost 9 bases, the J end lost 3 bases, and 17 bases lay between the germline ends. The CDR3 is 14 residues long. The germline gives CDR1 SNHLY, CDR2 FYNNEI. The chain's CDR3 is CARQNSWVEETQYF. For the CDR3, the DNA is TGTGCCAGGCAGAATTCATGGGTTGAAGAGACCCAGTACTTC.

The CDR3 region has the DNA TGTGCCAGCAGCCCCCGGGACAGGGGAAAGCAGTTCTTC. This gives the protein CASSPRDRGKQFF. The gene calls are TRBV7-3 and TRBJ2-1; 10 bases map to TRBD1. The CDR3 is made up of 13 amino acids. Germline V gene data show CDR1 as SGHTA and CDR2 as FQGTGA. V lost 5 bases, J lost 11 bases, and 6 bases stayed unmatched.

This chain links TRBV10-3 with TRBJ2-1; D is perhaps TRBD1 (5 bases). V was cut by 3 bases and J by 9 bases, with 18 bases left in between. Germline CDR1 reads ENHRY; CDR2 reads SYGVKD. This CDR3 has 15 amino acids. The CDR3 bases are TGTGCCATCAGTGATGGGGCGGTGGGATCGCGTGAGCAGTTCTTC. It is translated as CAISDGAVGSREQFF.

The J gene is TRBJ2-7, the V gene TRBV28; 7 bases agree with TRBD1. The CDR3 is 13 residues long. Per germline, CDR1 MDHEN and CDR2 SYDVKM. Losses at the gene ends were 3 bases for V and 4 bases for J; bases not matched to a gene: 3. Here the CDR3 reads CASSLGDSYEQYF. The DNA for the CDR3 is TGTGCCAGCAGTTTGGGGGACAGTTACGAGCAGTACTTC. Filled out from reference TRBV28 and TRBJ2-7, the complete variable domain reads DVKVTQSSRYLVKRTGEKVFLECVQDMDHENMFWYRQDPGLGLRLIYFSYDVKMKEKGDIPEGYSVSREKKERFSLILESASTNQTSMYLCASSLGDSYEQYFGPGTRLTVT.

The gene calls are TRBV7-3 and TRBJ2-3; TRBD2 matches at 12 bases. Germline lookup yields CDR1 SGHTA and CDR2 FQGTGA. The V gene end was trimmed by 5 bases and the J gene end by 0 bases; junction bases not matched to a gene: 12. CDR3 length: 19 residues. DNA of the CDR3: TGTGCCAGCAGCCCAAGGGGCCTAGCGGGAGGGCCCAGCACAGATACGCAGTATTTT. The encoded protein is CASSPRGLAGGPSTDTQYF.

The chain uses TRBV28 and TRBJ1-1, with unresolved D. The ends were cut back, 11 bases at V and 2 bases at J, with 9 bases in the middle. The CDR3 is made up of 11 amino acids. Germline-derived CDR1 and CDR2 are MDHEN and SYDVKM. Here the CDR3 DNA reads TGTGCCGTTCACAGAAACACTGAAGCTTTCTTT. Translating gives CAVHRNTEAFF. The whole variable domain, remainder taken from reference TRBV28 and TRBJ1-1, is DVKVTQSSRYLVKRTGEKVFLECVQDMDHENMFWYRQDPGLGLRLIYFSYDVKMKEKGDIPEGYSVSREKKERFSLILESASTNQTSMYLCAVHRNTEAFFGQGTRLTVV.

The J gene is TRBJ1-5, the V gene TRBV18; D might be TRBD1 (6 bases). V lost 0 bases and J lost 0, with 12 bases in between. Per the germline V gene, CDR1 is KGHSH and CDR2 is LQKENI. The CDR3 has 17 residues. The CDR3 is CASSPPRGIDSNQPQHF. CDR3 DNA: TGTGCCAGCTCACCACCCAGGGGCATCGATAGCAATCAGCCCCAGCATTTT.